The 14 T cell receptor beta chains presented below share a single source sample, sequenced in a study of a mutant IDH1 vaccine in newly diagnosed glioma. Documented time point: week 11, during vaccination. Vaccine doses each comprised 300 ug of mutant IDH1 20-mer peptide, with topical imiquimod. Their antigen targets remain unknown. Sequencing used immunoSEQ multiplex PCR; TCRdb keeps in-frame clones, though not all of them. In the table there are tens of thousands of clones, roughly four fifths of which are singletons. The material was PBMCs, obtained from a glioma patient whose treatment included an IDH1 peptide vaccine. The receptor set was obtained from a man aged 30 to 45 with glioma.

J is TRBJ1-6 and V is TRBV30; no clear D gene. This CDR3 has 14 residues. Trimming took off 1 base at V and 9 bases at J, with 13 bases between the two ends. The V gene's germline CDR1 is GTSNPN and CDR2 SVGIG (reference sequence). CDR3 protein: CAWSGFTRGSPLHF. DNA of the CDR3: TGTGCCTGGAGTGGATTCACCAGAGGTTCACCCCTCCACTTT.

The chain employs TRBV27 and TRBJ1-1, with unresolved D. The CDR3 covers 13 residues. V was clipped by 4 bases and J by 3 bases, with 9 bases between them. Germline lookup yields CDR1 MNHEY and CDR2 SMNVEV (reference sequence). CDR3 amino acids: CASSYGRDTEAFF. The CDR3 DNA sequence: TGTGCCAGCAGTTACGGACGGGACACTGAAGCTTTCTTT.

This clone was detected once. This chain links TRBV29-1 with TRBJ1-1, with TRBD1 identical over 12 bases. With 5 bases clipped from V and 6 bases from J, the junction kept 13 bases outside the gene matches. The CDR3 is 16 amino acids. Germline loops: CDR1 SQVTM, CDR2 ANQGSEA. The CDR3 protein is CSVKGTGGGPEAEAFF. For the CDR3, the DNA is TGCAGCGTTAAGGGGACAGGGGGCGGACCTGAGGCTGAAGCTTTCTTT.

The CDR3 loop reads CASMGETQYF. The CDR3 DNA reads TGTGCCAGCATGGGCGAGACCCAGTACTTC. The chain uses TRBV2 and TRBJ2-5; no reliable D call. The CDR3 is 10 residues long. CDR1 is SNHLY and CDR2 is FYNNEI in the germline V gene. Deletions cut 7 bases from V and 5 bases from J, with 5 bases between.

The CDR3 loop is CASSLGFYEQYF. The CDR3 region has the DNA TGTGCCAGCAGCTTAGGCTTCTACGAGCAGTACTTC. V is TRBV7-2 and J is TRBJ2-7; D is uncertain. The V gene's germline CDR1 is SGHTA and CDR2 FQGNSA. The CDR3 sequence is 12 residues long. V gave up 1 base and J gave up 3 bases, with 4 bases separating them.

CDR3 in DNA: TGTGCCAGCAGTTTGGGAGAGGGCTATGGCTACACCTTC. It specifies CASSLGEGYGYTF. The rearrangement uses TRBV28 and TRBJ1-2; D is ambiguous. The V end was cut by 3 bases, the J end by 4 bases, with 9 bases between. The CDR3 totals 13 residues. CDR1 is MDHEN and CDR2 is SYDVKM in the germline V gene.

V usage is TRBV7-2 and J usage is TRBJ1-2; tentatively, D is TRBD1 (5 bases). V was shortened by 3 bases and J by 4 bases, with 21 bases between the two germline ends. The CDR3 is made up of 17 amino acids. CDR1 is SGHTA, CDR2 FQGNSA, per germline. This chain's CDR3 is CASSLGTQVLGSYGYTF. The DNA for the CDR3 is TGTGCCAGCAGCTTGGGTACACAGGTCCTAGGGAGCTATGGCTACACCTTC.

This clone was recorded only once. The chain has TRBV6-1 and TRBJ1-5; the D is unclear. Germline V gene sequence: CDR1 MNHNS, CDR2 SASEGT. The V end lost 4 bases, the J end lost 4 bases, and 14 bases lay between the germline ends. The CDR3 covers 15 residues. This chain's CDR3 is CASSGPLASNQPQHF. CDR3 DNA: TGTGCCAGCAGTGGACCGCTAGCGTCTAATCAGCCCCAGCATTTT.

This chain joins TRBV5-6 and TRBJ2-1, with D unresolved. Per the germline V gene, CDR1 is SGHDT and CDR2 is YYEEEE. This CDR3 is built from 12 residues. The V and J ends lost 0 bases and 7 bases respectively, with 5 bases between them. The CDR3 is CASSLGGNEQFF. CDR3 bases: TGTGCCAGCAGCTTGGGGGGTAATGAGCAGTTCTTC.

This sequence joins TRBV10-3 and TRBJ1-1, with D unresolved. Trimming cost V 6 bases and J 4 bases, with 9 bases left between them. Germline values: CDR1 ENHRY, CDR2 SYGVKD. This CDR3 region has 12 residues. The CDR3 spells CAIRPNSTEAFF. For the CDR3, the DNA is TGTGCCATCAGACCGAATTCCACTGAAGCTTTCTTT.

This clone has a handful of counts. The chain employs TRBV18 and TRBJ1-5; possible D gene TRBD1, 6 bases. The germline V and J ends were trimmed by 3 bases and 2 bases, with 14 bases remaining between them. The length of the CDR3 is 16 residues. Germline loops: CDR1 KGHSH, CDR2 LQKENI. CDR3 residues: CASSPGAGIGNQPQHF. The CDR3 DNA reads TGTGCCAGCTCACCGGGGGCTGGGATAGGCAATCAGCCCCAGCATTTT.

In its sample, this clone was seen a few times. The chain joins TRBV4-3 to TRBJ1-1, with a tentative D call TRBD1 (6 bases). The CDR3 sequence is 19 residues long. CDR1 and CDR2 from the germline V gene are LGHNA and YSLEER. Trimming stripped 1 base from V and 0 bases from J, with 21 bases between. The CDR3 is CASSQVWPQGGRVNTEAFF. The CDR3 DNA follows: TGCGCCAGCAGCCAAGTGTGGCCTCAAGGGGGGCGGGTGAACACTGAAGCTTTCTTT.

The chain combines TRBV9 with TRBJ2-7, with 11 nucleotides matching TRBD1. V lost 1 base and J lost 3; bases outside the gene matches: 3. This CDR3 is built from 15 residues. CDR1 and CDR2 (germline): SGDLS, YYNGEE. The CDR3 region is CASSVRGQGDYEQYF. In DNA form, the CDR3 reads TGTGCCAGCAGCGTAAGGGGACAGGGGGACTACGAGCAGTACTTC.

This clone was seen just once. V and J are TRBV28 and TRBJ2-1; D remains ambiguous. The CDR3 spans 12 residues. From germline, CDR1 is MDHEN and CDR2 SYDVKM. V was shortened by 2 bases and J by 7 bases, with 6 bases between the two germline ends. The CDR3 spells CASSLRLNEQFF. For the CDR3, the DNA is TGTGCCAGCAGTTTAAGATTGAATGAGCAGTTCTTC.